Below are 28 T cell receptor beta chains sequenced from a single sample in a study of blood T cell repertoires in COVID-19. Repertoires were generated with immunoSEQ multiplex PCR, while TCRdb's copy carries only in-frame clones and drops some. The sample has roughly 140,000 clones; about 87% are singletons. Sequenced material: peripheral blood. Every receptor here comes from a woman older than 75 with acute or convalescent COVID-19.

V gene TRBV5-1 combines with J gene TRBJ1-4; maybe TRBD1 (6 bases). With 4 bases removed from V and 3 bases from J, the gap between germline ends came to 25 bases. The CDR3 runs to 19 residues. Looked up from germline, CDR1 is SGHRS and CDR2 is YFSETQ. The CDR3 sequence is CASSPMRAGTSDSNEKLFF. The CDR3 DNA sequence: TGCGCCAGCAGCCCCATGCGGGCCGGGACATCGGATTCTAATGAAAAACTGTTTTTT.

The rearrangement links TRBV7-2 to TRBJ1-1; D unclear. From germline, CDR1 is SGHTA and CDR2 FQGNSA. The CDR3 contains 15 residues. Trimming left V 1 base short and J 0 bases short, with 9 bases between. CDR3 coding DNA: TGTGCCAGCAGCTTAGTTCGGAGTATGAACACTGAAGCTTTCTTT. Its protein product is CASSLVRSMNTEAFF.

This sequence joins TRBV24-1 and TRBJ2-5; the D gene is possibly TRBD2 (6 bases). Trimming took 4 bases from V and 0 from J, leaving 11 bases between them. Germline CDR1 KGHDR, CDR2 SFDVKD. The CDR3 contains 15 residues. CDR3 coding DNA: TGTGCCACCAGTGACCCCCGGGACTACCAAGAGACCCAGTACTTC. Protein sequence: CATSDPRDYQETQYF.

The sample holds a few counts of this clone. The chain combines TRBV6-5 with TRBJ1-1; possibly TRBD1 for D (5 bases). V gave up 0 bases and J gave up 5 bases, with 10 bases separating them. From germline, CDR1 is MNHEY and CDR2 SVGAGI. The CDR3 is 14 amino acids. CDR3 sequence reads: CASSYSGRVTEAFF. The CDR3 nucleotides read TGTGCCAGCAGTTACTCGGGCAGGGTTACTGAAGCTTTCTTT.

The rearrangement joins TRBV19 to TRBJ1-3, with 7 positions matching TRBD1. This CDR3 region has 14 residues. Germline assignment: CDR1 LNHDA and CDR2 SQIVND (reference sequence). With V trimmed by 7 bases and J by 0 bases, 3 bases remained unmatched. CDR3 coding DNA: TGTGCCAGTATCGGGACAGCCTCTGGAAACACCATATATTTT. Translated: CASIGTASGNTIYF.

The chain employs TRBV19 and TRBJ1-6, with a weak D call TRBD1 (5 bases). Germline-derived CDR1 and CDR2 are LNHDA and SQIVND (reference sequence). This CDR3 region has 13 residues. Trimming shortened V by 5 bases and J by 10 bases, and 12 bases separated the two germline ends. The CDR3 is CASSARDLSPLHF. CDR3 DNA: TGTGCCAGTAGTGCCAGGGACTTATCACCCCTCCACTTT. Using reference TRBV19 and TRBJ1-6 for the parts outside the CDR3, the full variable domain is DGGITQSPKYLFRKEGQNVTLSCEQNLNHDAMYWYRQDPGQGLRLIYYSQIVNDFQKGDIAEGYSVSREKKESFPLTVTSAQKNPTAFYLCASSARDLSPLHFGNGTRLTVT.

V usage is TRBV7-2 and J usage is TRBJ2-1; TRBD2 might be the D (5 bases). V was trimmed by 5 bases and J by 5 bases, leaving 13 bases between them. In germline, CDR1 is SGHTA, CDR2 FQGNSA. There are 14 residues in the CDR3. The CDR3 loop is CASSQSSGHNEQFF. The DNA of the CDR3 is TGTGCCAGCAGCCAATCCAGCGGACACAATGAGCAGTTCTTC. Based on the CDR3 plus reference TRBV7-2 and TRBJ2-1, the full variable domain is GAGVSQSPSNKVTEKGKDVELRCDPISGHTALYWYRQSLGQGLEFLIYFQGNSAPDKSGLPSDRFSAERTGGSVSTLTIQRTQQEDSAVYLCASSQSSGHNEQFFGPGTRLTVL.

The chain employs TRBV5-4 and TRBJ2-3, with 9 bases identical to TRBD1. The CDR3 extends over 16 amino acids. Trimming removed 4 bases from V and 0 bases from J; junction bases left unmatched: 6. Per the germline V gene, CDR1 is SGHNT and CDR2 is YYREEE (reference sequence). CDR3 sequence reads: CASSLQGASSTDTQYF. The CDR3 nucleotides read TGTGCCAGCAGCCTACAGGGGGCCAGTAGCACAGATACGCAGTATTTT.

This rearrangement joins TRBV29-1 to TRBJ1-1; 8 bases are shared with TRBD1. The germline gives CDR1 SQVTM, CDR2 ANQGSEA. Trimming removed 6 bases from V and 0 bases from J; junction bases left unmatched: 3. The CDR3 contains 13 residues. Written as DNA, the CDR3 is TGCAGCGTCCACAGGGGGATGAACACTGAAGCTTTCTTT. The encoded protein is CSVHRGMNTEAFF.

The rearrangement uses TRBV25-1 and TRBJ2-1; D possibly corresponds to TRBD2 (6 bases). The CDR3 is made up of 11 amino acids. Germline assignment: CDR1 MGHDK and CDR2 SYGVNS. V lost 3 bases and J lost 10, with 7 bases in between. CDR3 coding DNA: TGTGCCAGCAGTGAGGGGAGGGAGCAGTTCTTC. It translates to CASSEGREQFF.

V and J are TRBV5-4 and TRBJ2-7; 9 bases align to TRBD1. Trimming at V came to 2 bases and at J to 7 bases, leaving 7 bases not matched to a gene. Per germline, CDR1 SGHNT and CDR2 YYREEE (reference sequence). This CDR3 has 14 residues. The CDR3: CASSLPGTGKEQYF. The CDR3 DNA follows: TGTGCCAGCAGCTTACCCGGGACAGGGAAAGAGCAGTACTTC.

The table lists this clone with a few counts. The chain recombines TRBV5-1 with TRBJ1-3, with 8 bases lining up with TRBD1. V was pared by 5 bases and J by 0 bases, with 7 bases of the junction left unmatched. Germline loops: CDR1 SGHRS, CDR2 YFSETQ. CDR3 size: 16 residues. The CDR3: CASRLGQATSGNTIYF. The CDR3, as DNA: TGCGCCAGCAGACTGGGACAGGCGACCTCTGGAAACACCATATATTTT.

The rearrangement uses TRBV27 and TRBJ2-3; D is perhaps TRBD2 (5 bases). The CDR3 is 12 amino acids. Germline V gives CDR1 MNHEY, CDR2 SMNVEV (reference sequence). Trimming left V 6 bases short and J 3 bases short, with 7 bases between. CDR3 region: CASSPGTDTQYF. CDR3 nucleotide sequence: TGTGCCAGCAGCCCGGGGACAGATACGCAGTATTTT.

This sequence joins TRBV14 and TRBJ2-6; no clear D gene. CDR3 length: 17 residues. CDR1 is SGHDN and CDR2 is FVKESK in the germline V gene. Trimming took 8 bases from V and 5 from J, leaving 22 bases between them. The CDR3 reads CASVPHFAQVRANVLTF. The DNA of the CDR3 is TGTGCCAGCGTCCCACACTTCGCCCAGGTGCGGGCCAACGTCCTGACTTTC.

The CDR3 sequence is CSVSHSQETQYF. CDR3 DNA sequence: TGCAGCGTGAGCCACAGCCAAGAGACCCAGTACTTC. The rearrangement joins TRBV29-1 to TRBJ2-5; D remains ambiguous. The CDR3 runs 12 residues. CDR1 SQVTM and CDR2 ANQGSEA come from the germline V gene. With 6 bases removed from V and 1 base from J, the gap between germline ends came to 9 bases.

V is TRBV13 and J is TRBJ2-1; 13 nucleotides line up with TRBD2. In germline, CDR1 is PRHDT, CDR2 FYEKMQ (reference sequence). The CDR3 has 14 amino acids. Trimming cost V 3 bases and J 8 bases; bases outside gene matches: 1. In nucleotides, the CDR3 is TGTGCCAGCAGCTTGGGGACTAGCGGGGATGAGCAGTTCTTC. Its protein is CASSLGTSGDEQFF.

The J gene is TRBJ2-3, the V gene TRBV10-3, with D possibly matching TRBD2 (6 bases). Germline CDR1 reads ENHRY; CDR2 reads SYGVKD. V lost 4 bases and J 1 base, leaving 9 bases between the germline ends. This CDR3 comprises 14 residues. CDR3 nucleotide sequence: TGTGCCATCAGTGGCGGCGGGGGCACAGATACGCAGTATTTT. Translation gives CAISGGGGTDTQYF.

This chain joins TRBV9 and TRBJ2-2; 11 positions match TRBD2. The CDR3 spans 18 residues. Germline CDR1 SGDLS, CDR2 YYNGEE. V was clipped by 0 bases and J by 0 bases; unmatched bases: 4. The CDR3 bases are TGTGCCAGCAGCGTAGGGCTAGCGGGGGGCGCGAACACCGGGGAGCTGTTTTTT. As protein: CASSVGLAGGANTGELFF.

In DNA, the CDR3 is TGCGCCAGCAGCCAAGATCAGGGACTGATGAAAAACATTCAGTACTTC. It specifies CASSQDQGLMKNIQYF. V and J are TRBV4-1 and TRBJ2-4; maybe TRBD2 (6 bases). V was clipped by 0 bases and J by 4 bases, with 13 bases between them. The germline CDR1 and CDR2 sequences are MGHRA and YSYEKL. The CDR3 is made up of 16 amino acids.

The chain combines TRBV5-1 with TRBJ2-2, with 8 bases that match TRBD1. V trimming: 4 bases; J trimming: 2 bases; junction bases outside the gene matches: 7. Germline lookup yields CDR1 SGHRS and CDR2 YFSETQ. The CDR3 contains 16 residues. The CDR3 loop reads CASSIGQGANTGELFF. The CDR3 nucleotides are TGCGCCAGCAGCATCGGACAGGGTGCAAACACCGGGGAGCTGTTTTTT.

The CDR3 DNA sequence: TGTGCCAGCAGCCCCCAGGGGGGAATCGATGAAGCTTTCTTT. This codes for CASSPQGGIDEAFF. The rearrangement links TRBV7-2 to TRBJ1-1, with 7 bases fitting TRBD1. The CDR3 totals 14 residues. The V gene end was trimmed by 5 bases and the J gene end by 7 bases; junction bases not matched to a gene: 10. Germline V gene data show CDR1 as SGHTA and CDR2 as FQGNSA.

This clone was detected a few times. The V gene is TRBV10-3, the J gene TRBJ2-3; perhaps TRBD1 as D (6 bases). The CDR3 covers 12 residues. With 9 bases removed from V and 2 bases from J, the gap between germline ends came to 9 bases. CDR1 ENHRY and CDR2 SYGVKD come from the germline V gene. The CDR3 DNA reads TGTGCCATAGGACAGTTCACAGATACGCAGTATTTT. It yields the protein CAIGQFTDTQYF.

V and J are TRBV2 and TRBJ2-6, with D perhaps matching TRBD1 (5 bases). Germline lookup yields CDR1 SNHLY and CDR2 FYNNEI. CDR3 length: 14 residues. Trimming pared 10 bases from V and 4 bases from J, leaving 14 bases between. CDR3 sequence reads: CATQGDRGANVLTF. For the CDR3, the DNA is TGTGCCACGCAAGGGGATCGGGGGGCCAACGTCCTGACTTTC. The variable domain in full, with the rest retrieved from reference TRBV2 and TRBJ2-6, is EPEVTQTPSHQVTQMGQEVILRCVPISNHLYFYWYRQILGQKVEFLVSFYNNEISEKSEIFDDQFSVERPDGSNFTLKIRSTKLEDSAMYFCATQGDRGANVLTFGAGSRLTVL.

The gene calls are TRBV24-1 and TRBJ1-5, with 7 positions matching TRBD1. The length of the CDR3 is 12 residues. From germline, CDR1 is KGHDR and CDR2 SFDVKD. V was clipped by 10 bases and J by 1 base; unmatched bases: 0. The CDR3 reads CATGQSNQPQHF. CDR3 bases: TGTGCCACGGGACAGAGCAATCAGCCCCAGCATTTT.

V is TRBV7-3 and J is TRBJ1-6; no clear D gene. The CDR3 consists of 15 residues. Germline CDR1 SGHTA, CDR2 FQGTGA. V was clipped by 10 bases and J by 14 bases, with 27 bases between them. The CDR3 loop is CANRGRRAWQRALHF. The CDR3 DNA reads as TGTGCCAACCGAGGAAGACGCGCTTGGCAGAGGGCCCTCCACTTT.

This CDR3 is CASSIYRGTGYPSSYGYTF. CDR3 coding DNA: TGTGCCAGTAGTATCTATAGGGGGACAGGGTACCCTTCCTCCTATGGCTACACCTTC. The J gene is TRBJ1-2, the V gene TRBV19; 9 nucleotides align to TRBD1. The CDR3 loop spans 19 amino acids. The V gene end was trimmed by 3 bases and the J gene end by 4 bases; junction bases not matched to a gene: 18. Germline loops: CDR1 LNHDA, CDR2 SQIVND (reference sequence).

The V and J genes are TRBV3-1 (or the pseudogene TRBV3-2) and TRBJ1-2; no reliable D call. From germline, CDR1 is LGHDT and CDR2 YNNKEL (reference sequence). CDR3 length: 15 residues. Trimming took off 1 base at V and 3 bases at J, with 12 bases between the two ends. The CDR3 DNA reads TGTGCCAGCAGCCAAGGTTTCGGTCGGGACTATGGCTACACCTTC. As protein: CASSQGFGRDYGYTF.

This clone was seen a single time. The chain joins TRBV2 to TRBJ1-2, with 7 bases matching TRBD1. Germline V gene lookup returns CDR1 SNHLY and CDR2 FYNNEI. With 2 bases clipped from V and 0 bases from J, the junction kept 21 bases outside the gene matches. The CDR3 is 21 amino acids. This CDR3 is CASSETRSRGAGSGTNYGYTF. In DNA, the CDR3 is TGTGCCAGCAGTGAAACCCGTTCCAGGGGGGCAGGATCCGGAACTAACTATGGCTACACCTTC.